The T cell receptor beta chain under discussion was sequenced for a study of T cell repertoires in cytomegalovirus infection. Study details: It was the public TCR beta signatures that indicated both CMV infection and matching HLA type.

TCRdb used MiXCR to reprocess the reads, holding one entry per CDR3 protein. The table has almost 550,000 distinct CDR3 sequences, approximately 15% seen once. The study's findings and limits: Predominance within the ex vivo response was attributable to HLA-C-restricted CMV-specific TCR beta clonotypes. Using cumulative public TCR beta family frequency, the authors identified those who carried CMV together with the relevant HLA.

This clonotype was observed many times. Its antigen is still unknown. This receptor was identified in a human donor in good health (CMV status not recorded). Some clones in this sample may be carry-over from other donors' samples. Material for sequencing was CD8+ T cells from PBMCs.

In DNA form, the CDR3 reads TGTGCCAGCAGCTTGGCCGGTCTAGCGCCATTAGACAATGAGCAGTTCTTC. Residues: CASSLAGLAPLDNEQFF. The rearrangement links TRBV5-4 to TRBJ2-1; D possibly corresponds to TRBD2 (6 bases). The germline gives CDR1 SGHNT, CDR2 YYREEE (reference sequence). The V gene lost 0 bases and the J gene lost 5 bases, with 18 bases spanning the gap. This CDR3 comprises 17 residues. Variable domain in full (rest from reference TRBV5-4 and TRBJ2-1): ETGVTQSPTHLIKTRGQQVTLRCSSQSGHNTVSWYQQALGQGPQFIFQYYREEENGRGNFPPRFSGLQFPNYSSELNVNALELDDSALYLCASSLAGLAPLDNEQFFGPGTRLTVL.